These 21 T cell receptor beta chains were all obtained from the same sample, sequenced in a study of OX40 agonist ivuxolimab in advanced cancers. The method was immunoSEQ multiplex PCR; TCRdb's version includes in-frame clones alone and lacks a portion of them. The sample holds under 85,000 clones; approximately 86% are singletons and the top ten take roughly 0.77%. The sequencing used CD4+ or CD8+ T cells sorted from blood, collected in a trial of the OX40 agonist ivuxolimab. The receptor source for this set is an adult with an advanced solid tumor such as melanoma, head and neck, liver or kidney cancer.

The rearrangement uses TRBV4-3 and TRBJ2-2, with D possibly TRBD2 on 5 matching bases. The CDR3 runs to 15 residues. Trimming took 4 bases from V and 7 from J, leaving 16 bases between them. CDR1 and CDR2 (germline): LGHNA, YSLEER. CDR3: CASSLQEHGGGELFF. The CDR3 bases are TGCGCCAGCAGCCTTCAGGAGCACGGAGGCGGGGAGCTGTTTTTT.

This clone showed up just once. The rearrangement uses TRBV28 and TRBJ2-1, with 8 bases aligning to TRBD2. CDR1 MDHEN and CDR2 SYDVKM come from the germline V gene. This CDR3 comprises 16 residues. V trimming: 6 bases; J trimming: 5 bases; junction bases outside the gene matches: 12. The CDR3 DNA reads as TGTGCCAGCAGACCTCGGCGGGAGGCGGAGAACAATGAGCAGTTCTTC. It codes for CASRPRREAENNEQFF.

The chain employs TRBV2 and TRBJ1-2; tentatively, D is TRBD1 (6 bases). Germline assignment: CDR1 SNHLY and CDR2 FYNNEI. V was cut by 3 bases and J by 0 bases, with 11 bases left in between. The CDR3 length is 15 residues. The CDR3 is CASSDGGGTNYGYTF. The CDR3 DNA is TGTGCCAGCAGTGATGGGGGCGGTACTAACTATGGCTACACCTTC.

This clone has just one count. The gene calls are TRBV28 and TRBJ1-1; D is perhaps TRBD1 (6 bases). The CDR3 loop spans 12 amino acids. The germline gives CDR1 MDHEN, CDR2 SYDVKM. V lost 7 bases and J 14 bases, leaving 20 bases between the germline ends. This CDR3 reads CASNRKFRGAFF. The CDR3 region has the DNA TGTGCCAGCAATCGCAAGTTCAGGGGTGCATTCTTT.

The gene calls are TRBV6-5 and TRBJ1-1; D is possibly TRBD1 (6 bases). This CDR3 contains 14 residues. Between the trimmed V and J ends, which lost 5 bases and 3 bases, there was a span of 13 bases. Germline CDR1 MNHEY, CDR2 SVGAGI. CDR3 DNA: TGTGCCAGCAGTCAACAGGGCGGCTACACTGAAGCTTTCTTT. It yields the protein CASSQQGGYTEAFF.

The chain has TRBV7-9 and TRBJ1-1; maybe TRBD1 (5 bases). Germline CDR1 and CDR2: SEHNR and FQNEAQ (reference sequence). The CDR3 totals 13 residues. V was trimmed by 2 bases and J by 3 bases, leaving 7 bases between them. DNA of the CDR3: TGTGCCAGCAGCTTAAGCAGGGACACTGAAGCTTTCTTT. The encoded protein is CASSLSRDTEAFF. Looking up the rest from reference TRBV7-9 and TRBJ1-1 gives the full variable domain: DTGVSQNPRHKITKRGQNVTFRCDPISEHNRLYWYRQTLGQGPEFLTYFQNEAQLEKSRLLSDRFSAERPKGSFSTLEIQRTEQGDSAMYLCASSLSRDTEAFFGQGTRLTVV.

The chain uses TRBV4-1 and TRBJ2-6, with D possibly TRBD2 on 5 matching bases. The ends were cut back, 0 bases at V and 0 bases at J, with 9 bases in the middle. Germline V gene sequence: CDR1 MGHRA, CDR2 YSYEKL. The CDR3 spans 17 residues. In nucleotides, the CDR3 is TGCGCCAGCAGCCAAGATATGGGGAGCTCTGGGGCCAACGTCCTGACTTTC. It codes for CASSQDMGSSGANVLTF.

The V and J genes are TRBV5-1 and TRBJ1-5; perhaps TRBD1 as D (5 bases). The CDR3 contains 16 residues. Trimming removed 0 bases from V and 0 bases from J, with 10 bases in between. CDR1 and CDR2 from the germline V gene are SGHRS and YFSETQ. CDR3 DNA: TGCGCCAGCAGCTTGGCGGGACTGAATAGCAATCAGCCCCAGCATTTT. Protein: CASSLAGLNSNQPQHF.

This chain links TRBV28 with TRBJ1-4, with D unresolved. The germline V gene encodes CDR1 MDHEN and CDR2 SYDVKM. This CDR3 is built from 14 residues. Trimming cost V 2 bases and J 1 base, with 5 bases left between them. The CDR3 DNA follows: TGTGCCAGCAGTTTACACCTAACTAATGAAAAACTGTTTTTT. It codes for CASSLHLTNEKLFF. The variable domain in full, with the rest retrieved from reference TRBV28 and TRBJ1-4, is DVKVTQSSRYLVKRTGEKVFLECVQDMDHENMFWYRQDPGLGLRLIYFSYDVKMKEKGDIPEGYSVSREKKERFSLILESASTNQTSMYLCASSLHLTNEKLFFGSGTQLSVL.

The chain employs TRBV7-2 and TRBJ2-1; D possibly corresponds to TRBD1 (6 bases). This CDR3 is built from 13 residues. Per germline, CDR1 SGHTA and CDR2 FQGNSA. Trimming took off 5 bases at V and 12 bases at J, with 17 bases between the two ends. The CDR3, as DNA: TGTGCCAGCAGCGTACAGGGTACACGGGGGCAGTTCTTC. This gives the protein CASSVQGTRGQFF.

The chain is built from TRBV6-1 and TRBJ1-2; 7 nucleotides match TRBD1. The germline gives CDR1 MNHNS, CDR2 SASEGT. The CDR3 extends over 15 amino acids. V trimming: 4 bases; J trimming: 1 base; junction bases outside the gene matches: 6. CDR3 DNA: TGTGCCAGCAGTGGTCCCTGGGACAGTAACTATGGCTACACCTTC. Translating it yields CASSGPWDSNYGYTF.

The chain links TRBV27 to TRBJ2-2; TRBD2 matches 8 bases. The trim removed 2 bases at V and 1 base at J, leaving 3 bases unmatched. The CDR3 is 16 residues long. The germline V gene has CDR1 MNHEY and CDR2 SMNVEV (reference sequence). The DNA of the CDR3 is TGTGCCAGCAGTTTACTGGCGGGGGGGAACACCGGGGAGCTGTTTTTT. Encoded protein: CASSLLAGGNTGELFF.

The chain recombines TRBV11-1 with TRBJ2-5, with 7 bases identical to TRBD1. CDR3 length equals 13 residues. Germline CDR1 is SGHAT and CDR2 is FQDESV (reference sequence). After removal of 5 bases from V and 4 bases from J, the junction contained 4 bases not matched to a gene. CDR3: CASSKTGAETQYF. CDR3 bases: TGTGCCAGCAGCAAAACAGGGGCAGAGACCCAGTACTTC.

The V and J genes are TRBV6-4 and TRBJ1-2; D remains ambiguous. Germline lookup yields CDR1 MRHNA and CDR2 SNTAGT. The CDR3 spans 13 residues. Trimming took 8 bases from V and 2 from J, leaving 12 bases between them. CDR3 in DNA: TGTGCCAGCCCCCCCGGACGGAACTATGGCTACACCTTC. This gives the protein CASPPGRNYGYTF.

A few counts support this clone. The rearrangement uses TRBV5-1 and TRBJ2-7, with D tentatively TRBD1 (5 bases). CDR1 is SGHRS and CDR2 is YFSETQ in the germline V gene. Trimming shortened V by 0 bases and J by 2 bases, and 9 bases separated the two germline ends. CDR3 length: 14 residues. The CDR3 loop reads CASSLVTDAYEQYF. DNA for the CDR3: TGCGCCAGCAGCTTGGTGACAGATGCCTACGAGCAGTACTTC.

CDR3 sequence reads: CASSLAWGGGDEQFF. The CDR3 nucleotides are TGCGCCAGCAGCTTGGCCTGGGGTGGGGGCGATGAGCAGTTCTTC. The chain carries TRBV5-1 and TRBJ2-1; a weak D match, TRBD1 (6 bases). Germline CDR1 reads SGHRS; CDR2 reads YFSETQ. V was shortened by 0 bases and J by 8 bases, with 15 bases between the two germline ends. The CDR3 consists of 15 residues.

The J gene is TRBJ1-5, the V gene TRBV18; D is unclear. CDR1 is KGHSH and CDR2 is LQKENI in the germline V gene. Trimming shortened V by 2 bases and J by 0 bases, and 5 bases separated the two germline ends. The CDR3 has 14 amino acids. The CDR3 reads CASSPGFSNQPQHF. The DNA for the CDR3 is TGTGCCAGCTCACCAGGGTTTAGCAATCAGCCCCAGCATTTT.

This clone was seen only a few times. V gene TRBV6-5 combines with J gene TRBJ1-3; perhaps TRBD1 as D (5 bases). The ends were cut back, 6 bases at V and 0 bases at J, with 12 bases in the middle. Germline lookup yields CDR1 MNHEY and CDR2 SVGAGI. CDR3 length: 15 residues. Here the CDR3 reads CASRGRVSSGNTIYF. In DNA form, the CDR3 reads TGTGCCAGCAGGGGCAGGGTTTCCTCTGGAAACACCATATATTTT.

The chain carries TRBV4-2 and TRBJ1-2, with a possible D match to TRBD1 (5 bases). Trimming removed 0 bases at V and 6 bases at J, with 14 bases between. Per the germline V gene, CDR1 is LGHNA and CDR2 is YNFKEQ. The CDR3 spans 15 residues. The CDR3 region has the DNA TGTGCCAGCAGCCAAGATCGTGGGGGGTTTGATGGCTACACCTTC. Residues: CASSQDRGGFDGYTF.

The rearrangement joins TRBV28 to TRBJ1-1; D is possibly TRBD1 (5 bases). V lost 2 bases and J 5 bases, leaving 12 bases between the germline ends. Looked up from germline, CDR1 is MDHEN and CDR2 is SYDVKM. The CDR3 runs 14 residues. The CDR3 region is CASSLTGITTEAFF. For the CDR3, the DNA is TGTGCCAGCAGTTTAACAGGAATAACAACTGAAGCTTTCTTT.

The count of this clone is one. The CDR3, as DNA: TGTGCCTGGGGAGACTTTGCCTACAATGAGCAGTTCTTC. Its translation: CAWGDFAYNEQFF. The chain is built from TRBV30 and TRBJ2-1; D is uncertain. CDR3 size: 13 residues. CDR1 GTSNPN and CDR2 SVGIG come from the germline V gene (reference sequence). V lost 5 bases, J lost 2 bases, and 10 bases lay in between.